This T cell receptor beta chain came from a study of tumor and adjacent non-tumor tissue in lung cancer. Across the whole study: Some 4.2 million productive TCRbeta reads were obtained per sample on average. Study results and limitations: Shorter survival was associated with higher TCR diversity in tumors. Tumor repertoires had a smaller top 100 clone share than normal lung.

The template was RNA from unsorted bulk tissue. Many counts were recorded for this clonotype. Its target is unknown. Three rounds of nested PCR, following a modified ARM-PCR protocol, produced the TCRbeta library. One entry per CDR3 protein results from TCRdb running MiXCR on the multiplex PCR reads. Counted here are around 120,000 distinct CDR3 sequences, 66% occurring once; the ten biggest clones make up roughly 12%. Germline assignment: CDR1 SGHAT and CDR2 FQNNGV. Trimming shortened V by 4 bases and J by 6 bases, and 6 bases separated the two germline ends. The CDR3 has 12 residues. The rearrangement links TRBV11-2 to TRBJ2-2, with D unclear. The sample comprised lung tumor tissue. The receptor was isolated from a man aged 25 to 40 with non-small cell lung cancer. The CDR3, as DNA: TGTGCCAGCAGCTCCATGCCCGGGGAGCTGTTTTTT. Amino acid sequence: CASSSMPGELFF.